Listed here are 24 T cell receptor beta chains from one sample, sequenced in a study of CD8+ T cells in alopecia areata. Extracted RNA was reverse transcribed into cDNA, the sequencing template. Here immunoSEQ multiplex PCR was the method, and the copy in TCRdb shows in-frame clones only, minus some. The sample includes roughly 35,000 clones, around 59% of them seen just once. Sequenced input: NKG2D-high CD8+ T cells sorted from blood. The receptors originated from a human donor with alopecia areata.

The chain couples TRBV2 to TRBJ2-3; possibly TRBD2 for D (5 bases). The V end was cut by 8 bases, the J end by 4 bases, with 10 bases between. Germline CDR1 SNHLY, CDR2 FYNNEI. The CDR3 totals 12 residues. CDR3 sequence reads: CASLGSSDTQYF. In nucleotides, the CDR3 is TGTGCCAGCCTGGGGAGCTCAGATACGCAGTATTTT.

The CDR3 sequence: CASSYPREGRGYEQFF. CDR3 bases: TGTGCCAGCAGTTACCCCCGGGAGGGCCGTGGGTATGAGCAGTTCTTC. J is TRBJ2-1 and V is TRBV6-6; 8 bases match TRBD2. After removal of 2 bases from V and 8 bases from J, the junction contained 11 bases not matched to a gene. Per the germline V gene, CDR1 is MNHNY and CDR2 is SVGAGI (reference sequence). The CDR3 covers 16 residues.

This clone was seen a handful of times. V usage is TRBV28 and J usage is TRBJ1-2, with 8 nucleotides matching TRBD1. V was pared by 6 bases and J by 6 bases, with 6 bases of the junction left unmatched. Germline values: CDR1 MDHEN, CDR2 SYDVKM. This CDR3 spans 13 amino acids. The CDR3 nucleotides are TGTGCCAGCAGGCTAGACAGGGGTGATGGCTACACCTTC. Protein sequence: CASRLDRGDGYTF.

CDR3 protein: CASSMGGGEQYF. The CDR3 nucleotides are TGTGCCAGTAGTATGGGGGGCGGCGAGCAGTACTTC. This chain uses TRBV19 with TRBJ2-7; D might be TRBD1 or TRBD2, each matching 6 bases. This CDR3 contains 12 residues. CDR1 and CDR2 (germline): LNHDA, SQIVND (reference sequence). Deletions cut 3 bases from V and 6 bases from J, with 9 bases between. Based on the CDR3 plus reference TRBV19 and TRBJ2-7, the full variable domain is DGGITQSPKYLFRKEGQNVTLSCEQNLNHDAMYWYRQDPGQGLRLIYYSQIVNDFQKGDIAEGYSVSREKKESFPLTVTSAQKNPTAFYLCASSMGGGEQYFGPGTRLTVT.

The CDR3 sequence: CASSLVSATEQYF. The DNA for the CDR3 is TGTGCCAGCAGCTTGGTATCGGCGACCGAGCAGTACTTC. This chain links TRBV5-6 with TRBJ2-7; no clear D gene. The V end was cut by 0 bases, the J end by 6 bases, with 10 bases between. Germline V gene data show CDR1 as SGHDT and CDR2 as YYEEEE. The CDR3 consists of 13 residues.

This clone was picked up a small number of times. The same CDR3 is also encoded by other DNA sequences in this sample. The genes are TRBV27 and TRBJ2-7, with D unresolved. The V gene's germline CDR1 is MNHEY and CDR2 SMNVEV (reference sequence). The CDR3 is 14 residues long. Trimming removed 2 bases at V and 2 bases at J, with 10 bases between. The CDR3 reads CASSLGSAPYEQYF. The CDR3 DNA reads TGTGCCAGCAGTTTAGGCAGCGCCCCCTACGAGCAGTACTTC.

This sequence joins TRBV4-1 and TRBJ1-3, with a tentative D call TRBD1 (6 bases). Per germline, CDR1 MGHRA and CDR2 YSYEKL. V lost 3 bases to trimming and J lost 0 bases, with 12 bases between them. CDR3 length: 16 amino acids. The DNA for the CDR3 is TGCGCCAGCAGCCAGGCCACAGGGAGCTCTGGAAACACCATATATTTT. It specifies CASSQATGSSGNTIYF.

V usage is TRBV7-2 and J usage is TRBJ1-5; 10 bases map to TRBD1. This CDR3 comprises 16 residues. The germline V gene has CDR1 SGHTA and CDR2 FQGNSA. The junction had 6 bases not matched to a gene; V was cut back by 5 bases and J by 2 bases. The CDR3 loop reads CASSPRDRGGNQPQHF. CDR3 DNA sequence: TGTGCCAGCAGCCCTAGGGACAGGGGAGGCAATCAGCCCCAGCATTTT.

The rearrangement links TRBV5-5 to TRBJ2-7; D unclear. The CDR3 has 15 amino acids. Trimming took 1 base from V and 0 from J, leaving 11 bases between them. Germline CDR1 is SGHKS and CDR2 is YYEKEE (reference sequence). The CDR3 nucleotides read TGTGCCAGCAGCTTGAGCTGGCAGAGCTCCTACGAGCAGTACTTC. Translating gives CASSLSWQSSYEQYF. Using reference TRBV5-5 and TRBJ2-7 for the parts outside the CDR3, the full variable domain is DAGVTQSPTHLIKTRGQQVTLRCSPISGHKSVSWYQQVLGQGPQFIFQYYEKEERGRGNFPDRFSARQFPNYSSELNVNALLLGDSALYLCASSLSWQSSYEQYFGPGTRLTVT.

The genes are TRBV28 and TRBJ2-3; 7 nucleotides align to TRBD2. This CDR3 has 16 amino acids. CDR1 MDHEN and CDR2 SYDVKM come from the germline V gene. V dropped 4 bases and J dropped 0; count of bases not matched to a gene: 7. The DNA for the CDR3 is TGTGCCAGCAGTTCTGGGGGGGTAGACAGCACAGATACGCAGTATTTT. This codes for CASSSGGVDSTDTQYF.

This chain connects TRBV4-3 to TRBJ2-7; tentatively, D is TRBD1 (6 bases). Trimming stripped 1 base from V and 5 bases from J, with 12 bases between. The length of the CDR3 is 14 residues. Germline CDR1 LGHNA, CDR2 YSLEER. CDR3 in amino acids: CASSQATGRDEQYF. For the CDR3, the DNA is TGCGCCAGCAGCCAAGCAACAGGGCGGGACGAGCAGTACTTC.

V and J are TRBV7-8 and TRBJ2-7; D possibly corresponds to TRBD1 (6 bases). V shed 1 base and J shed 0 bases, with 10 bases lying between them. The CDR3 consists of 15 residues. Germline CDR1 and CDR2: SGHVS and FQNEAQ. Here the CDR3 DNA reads TGTGCCAGCAGCTTAGGGCAGGGGCCCTCCTACGAGCAGTACTTC. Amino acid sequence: CASSLGQGPSYEQYF.

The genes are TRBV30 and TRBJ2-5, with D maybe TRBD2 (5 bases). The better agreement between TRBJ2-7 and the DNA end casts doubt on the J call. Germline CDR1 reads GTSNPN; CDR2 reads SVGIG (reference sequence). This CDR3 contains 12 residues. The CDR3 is CAWGEGSYEQYF. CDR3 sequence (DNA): TGTGCCTGGGGCGAGGGTTCCTACGAGCAGTACTTC.

The CDR3 region has the DNA TGTGCCAGCAGTGTCGGGGGAGGTCAGCCCCAGCATTTT. This sequence encodes CASSVGGGQPQHF. The V and J genes are TRBV27 and TRBJ1-5; the D gene is possibly TRBD1 (5 bases). CDR1 and CDR2 from the germline V gene are MNHEY and SMNVEV (reference sequence). The CDR3 covers 13 residues. V lost 5 bases, J lost 6 bases, and 11 bases lay in between.

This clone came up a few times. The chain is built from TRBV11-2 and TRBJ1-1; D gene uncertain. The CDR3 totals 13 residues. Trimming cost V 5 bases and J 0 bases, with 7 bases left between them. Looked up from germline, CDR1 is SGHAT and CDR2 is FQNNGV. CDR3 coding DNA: TGTGCCAGCAGCGGAGAATTGAACACTGAAGCTTTCTTT. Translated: CASSGELNTEAFF.

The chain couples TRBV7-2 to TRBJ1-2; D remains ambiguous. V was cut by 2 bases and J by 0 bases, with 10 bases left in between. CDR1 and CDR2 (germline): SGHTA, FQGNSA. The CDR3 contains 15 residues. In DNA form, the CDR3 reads TGTGCCAGCAGCTTAACGGACGGTCCTAACTATGGCTACACCTTC. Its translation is CASSLTDGPNYGYTF.

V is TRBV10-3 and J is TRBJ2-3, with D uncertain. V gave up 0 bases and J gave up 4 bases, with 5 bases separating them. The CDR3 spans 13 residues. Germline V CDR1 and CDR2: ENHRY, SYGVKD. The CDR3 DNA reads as TGTGCCATCAGTGAGTCGGGGTCAGATACGCAGTATTTT. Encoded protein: CAISESGSDTQYF.

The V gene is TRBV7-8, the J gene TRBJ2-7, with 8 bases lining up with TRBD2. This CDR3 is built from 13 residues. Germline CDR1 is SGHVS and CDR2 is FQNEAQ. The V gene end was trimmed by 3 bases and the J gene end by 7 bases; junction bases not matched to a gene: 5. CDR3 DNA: TGTGCCAGCAGCTTGGCGGGAGGAGGGGAGCAGTACTTC. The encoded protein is CASSLAGGGEQYF.

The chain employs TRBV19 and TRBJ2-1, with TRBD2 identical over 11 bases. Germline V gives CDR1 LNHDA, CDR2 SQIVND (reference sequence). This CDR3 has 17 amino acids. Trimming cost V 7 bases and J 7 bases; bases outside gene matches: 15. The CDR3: CASNPTLAGGPENEQFF. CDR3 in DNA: TGTGCCAGTAACCCAACGCTAGCGGGGGGCCCCGAGAATGAGCAGTTCTTC.

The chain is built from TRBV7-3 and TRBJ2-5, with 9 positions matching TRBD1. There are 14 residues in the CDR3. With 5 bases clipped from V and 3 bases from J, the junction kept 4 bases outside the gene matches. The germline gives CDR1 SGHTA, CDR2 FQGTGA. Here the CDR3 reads CASSPWTGEETQYF. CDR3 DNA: TGTGCCAGCAGCCCCTGGACAGGGGAAGAGACCCAGTACTTC.

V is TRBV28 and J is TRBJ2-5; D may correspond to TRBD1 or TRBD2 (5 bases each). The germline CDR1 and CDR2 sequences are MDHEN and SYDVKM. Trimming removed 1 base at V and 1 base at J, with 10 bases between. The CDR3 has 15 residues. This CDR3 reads CASSLFYGTQETQYF. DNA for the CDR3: TGTGCCAGCAGTTTATTTTACGGGACCCAAGAGACCCAGTACTTC. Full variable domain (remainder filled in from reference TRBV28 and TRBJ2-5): DVKVTQSSRYLVKRTGEKVFLECVQDMDHENMFWYRQDPGLGLRLIYFSYDVKMKEKGDIPEGYSVSREKKERFSLILESASTNQTSMYLCASSLFYGTQETQYFGPGTRLLVL.

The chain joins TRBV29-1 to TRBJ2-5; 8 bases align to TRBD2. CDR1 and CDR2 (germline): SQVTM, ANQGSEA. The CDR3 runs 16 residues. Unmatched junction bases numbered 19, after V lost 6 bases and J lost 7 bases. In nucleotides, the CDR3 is TGCAGCGTGGGCGGTCGGGCGGGAGGCCCCCATTGGACCCAGTACTTC. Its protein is CSVGGRAGGPHWTQYF.

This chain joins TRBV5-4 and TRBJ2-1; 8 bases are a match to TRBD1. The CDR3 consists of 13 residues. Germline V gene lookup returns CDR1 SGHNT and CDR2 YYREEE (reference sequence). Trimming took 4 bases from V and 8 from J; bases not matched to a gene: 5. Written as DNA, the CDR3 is TGTGCCAGCAGCCCCAGGGGGCGCTATGAGCAGTTCTTC. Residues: CASSPRGRYEQFF.

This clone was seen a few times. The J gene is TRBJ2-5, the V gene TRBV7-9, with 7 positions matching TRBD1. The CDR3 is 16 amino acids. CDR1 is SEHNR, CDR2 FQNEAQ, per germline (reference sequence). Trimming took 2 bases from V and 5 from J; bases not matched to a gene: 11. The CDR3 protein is CASSLSGVTGMETQYF. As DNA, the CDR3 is TGTGCCAGCAGCTTATCCGGGGTGACAGGGATGGAGACCCAGTACTTC. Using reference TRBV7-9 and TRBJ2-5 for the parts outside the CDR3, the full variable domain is DTGVSQNPRHKITKRGQNVTFRCDPISEHNRLYWYRQTLGQGPEFLTYFQNEAQLEKSRLLSDRFSAERPKGSFSTLEIQRTEQGDSAMYLCASSLSGVTGMETQYFGPGTRLLVL.